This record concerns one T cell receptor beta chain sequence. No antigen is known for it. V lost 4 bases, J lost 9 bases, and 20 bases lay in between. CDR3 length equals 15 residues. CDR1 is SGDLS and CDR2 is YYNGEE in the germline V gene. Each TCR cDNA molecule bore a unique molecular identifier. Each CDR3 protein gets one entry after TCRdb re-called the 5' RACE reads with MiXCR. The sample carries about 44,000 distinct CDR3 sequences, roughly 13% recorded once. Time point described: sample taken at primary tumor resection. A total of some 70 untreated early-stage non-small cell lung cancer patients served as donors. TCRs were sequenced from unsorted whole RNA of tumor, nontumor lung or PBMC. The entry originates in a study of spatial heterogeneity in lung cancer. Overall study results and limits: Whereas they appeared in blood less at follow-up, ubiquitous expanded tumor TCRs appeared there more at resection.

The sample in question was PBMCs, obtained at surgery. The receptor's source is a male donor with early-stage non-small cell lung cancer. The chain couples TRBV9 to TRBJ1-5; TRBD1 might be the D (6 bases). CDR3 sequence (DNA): TGTGCCAGCAGCCTCAGAGGACAGCCGCAATGGCCCCAGCATTTT. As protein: CASSLRGQPQWPQHF.